This TCR beta chain was identified during a study of cytomegalovirus exposure and HLA in healthy donors. Study-wide context: Both the 120 validation repertoires and the 600 to 700 first-cohort repertoires used the same platform, as reported by a later analysis. General study results and limits: Generally TCR sequences proved uncommon, though certain public TCRs appeared in numerous donors.

V lost 5 bases, J lost 0 bases, and 0 bases stayed unmatched. Per germline, CDR1 LNHDA and CDR2 SQIVND (reference sequence). The CDR3 sequence is 13 residues long. This clone has only one observation. No antigen is known for it. The data were produced by immunoSEQ multiplex PCR, yet TCRdb's version contains in-frame clones alone and is incomplete. Among 150,000 to 200,000 clones listed, about four fifths were seen once. This TCR derives from a man aged 18 to 35 in good health and CMV-seropositive. Sequencing used PBMCs. The gene calls are TRBV19 and TRBJ2-5; 7 nucleotides agree with TRBD2. CDR3 protein: CASSAGDQETQYF. The CDR3 DNA follows: TGTGCCAGTAGTGCGGGGGACCAAGAGACCCAGTACTTC.